This is a list of T cell receptor beta chains from one sample in a study of cytomegalovirus exposure and HLA in healthy donors. Using immunoSEQ multiplex PCR, the repertoire was profiled, and TCRdb retains in-frame clones only, with some absent. The data contain 150,000 to 180,000 clones, roughly 80% of them seen just once; the ten biggest clones take up less than 10%. Source material: PBMCs. The receptors were gathered from a man between 25 and 39 years old in good health and CMV-seropositive. Both conserved end residues are part of each CDR3. A D gene is named only where the DNA matches it firmly. Rows may omit the clone size; those that give it use once, few, many or a size class.

TRBJ2-7	.	TRBV10-2	.	CASSDPRGKYEQYF
TRBJ1-4	.	TRBV7-2	TRBD1	CASSTWTGGNEKLFF
TRBJ2-1	.	TRBV10-3	TRBD2	CAIRAGSSGTSYNEQFF
TRBJ2-5	few	TRBV30	.	CAAPTEQETQYF
TRBJ2-2	.	TRBV2	.	CASNTGFTGELFF
TRBJ2-3	.	TRBV25-1	TRBD2	CASSAGAAGGPLDTQYF
TRBJ2-5	once	TRBV7-9	TRBD2	CASNRAGEETQYF
TRBJ2-5	.	TRBV5-1	TRBD2	CASSSPRTSGRETQYF
TRBJ2-5	.	TRBV5-6	TRBD2	CASSFGSGRIGEQYF
TRBJ2-2	.	TRBV19	TRBD2	CASSPLARGTGELFF
TRBJ1-6	.	TRBV30	TRBD1	CAWRTGTIFYNSPLHF